This T cell receptor beta chain came from a study of blood T cell repertoires in COVID-19 (dated by TCRdb to the early 2020s). Regarding the study in general: The collaborator samples originated in the United States, Italy and Spain and spanned the acute and convalescent phases of COVID-19. The samples were drawn from the first 160 participants of the ongoing ImmuneRACE study and from some 1,300 subjects provided by 6 global collaborators. A freely available public database, intended as a resource for researchers studying the immune response to SARS-CoV-2, is where the repertoires were released. Where available, HLA class I and class II types were obtained from metadata supplied by the sample provider rather than from assay-based typing. The prospective study material was composed of cDNA or gDNA derived from T cells, B-cell-depleted T cells, or PBMCs. The dataset comprised deeply sampled blood TCRbeta repertoires from subjects exposed to, actively infected with, or recovered from COVID-19. A de-identified subject ID, COVID-19 status, age in years and sex were almost always included in the sample metadata. Findings and caveats that apply to the study as a whole: The amount of clinical and demographic metadata varied by source and participant and was provided uncurated.

Collaborating institutions collected whole blood in K2EDTA tubes following their own protocols. For TCRbeta analysis, collaborators shipped samples as frozen whole blood, isolated PBMCs, or DNA extracted from either of those sample types. TCRbeta CDR3 regions were amplified from genomic DNA by means of the immunoSEQ Assay, a bias-controlled multiplex PCR. The published analysis was carried out like this. The number of nucleated cells in each sample was estimated by amplification of reference gene primers within the assay. Sequence reads were collapsed and filtered to measure the absolute abundance of every unique TCRbeta CDR3 rearrangement. Productive Simpson clonality was computed per sample as the square root of Simpson's diversity index over productive rearrangements. TCRdb carries this immuneACCESS record with in-frame sequences only. Its versions omit some clonotypes, under half of them owing to an unresolved V gene in the studies checked, with the rest unexplained. V, J and clone size are those of that table, while D and trimming were read from the DNA. The sample table shows around 70,000 clones, and 70% to 90% are seen once. Of the sample, 30% to 45% is held by the ten largest clones.

Based on the germline V gene, the CDR1 and CDR2 sequences are SGHTA and FQGNSA. V loses 5 bases, J loses 1 base, and the germline ends lie 6 bases apart. Including cysteine and phenylalanine, the CDR3 has 13 amino acids. Only the CDR3 region is kept as DNA, spanning 39 bases read in frame from base 1. Comment on this clone: Its target antigen remains unknown. No base qualities exist here, and no much larger clone lies one base off it.

The source of this sequence is a man between 65 and 80 years old with acute or convalescent COVID-19. The chain is made from TRBV7-2 and TRBJ2-1, with a weak D call of TRBD2 (5 bases match). The sample comprised peripheral blood. The DNA is as follows: TGTGCCAGCAGCCCGGGGTCCTACAATGAGCAGTTCTTC. The resulting protein is CASSPGSYNEQFF.